Below, 10 T cell receptor beta chains from the same sample are listed, as sequenced in a study of control samples from healthy donors and cancer patients. TCRdb's copy holds only in-frame clones and misses some; the assay was immunoSEQ multiplex PCR. Among about 160,000 clones listed, 80% to 95% were seen once. The sequenced sample consisted of blood. The receptors were sampled from a woman in her twenties or thirties in good health.

The gene calls are TRBV28 and TRBJ2-5, with TRBD1 matching 7 bases. The CDR3 sequence is 18 residues long. V lost 8 bases to trimming and J lost 4 bases; unmatched junction nucleotides: 22. Germline CDR1 reads MDHEN; CDR2 reads SYDVKM. The CDR3 DNA sequence: TGTGCCAGCGGTTGGGCCGAGGACAGGAGAAAAAGGGGAGAGACCCAGTACTTC. Translation gives CASGWAEDRRKRGETQYF.

The chain recombines TRBV6-5 with TRBJ2-7; a possible D gene is TRBD1 (5 bases). Trimming left V 6 bases short and J 2 bases short, with 17 bases between. CDR1 and CDR2 from the germline V gene are MNHEY and SVGAGI. The CDR3 runs 15 residues. In DNA, the CDR3 is TGTGCCAGCAGCTTCAGGGATCGGGCAACCTACGAGCAGTACTTC. Residues: CASSFRDRATYEQYF.

The chain joins TRBV18 to TRBJ2-1, with 8 nucleotides matching TRBD2. Germline CDR1 and CDR2: KGHSH and LQKENI. There are 14 residues in the CDR3. Trimming took 8 bases from V and 8 from J; bases not matched to a gene: 11. For the CDR3, the DNA is TGTGCCAGCCGGACCCCCGGGAGGGACTATGAGCAGTTCTTC. It yields the protein CASRTPGRDYEQFF.

This sequence joins TRBV3-1 (or the pseudogene TRBV3-2) and TRBJ2-7, with 9 bases fitting TRBD1. Germline V gives CDR1 LGHDT, CDR2 YNNKEL (reference sequence). V gave up 0 bases and J gave up 2 bases; unmatched junction bases: 8. The CDR3 is 17 amino acids. CDR3 residues: CASSQEGQGDGAYEQYF. The CDR3 DNA reads as TGTGCCAGCAGCCAAGAGGGACAGGGTGACGGAGCCTACGAGCAGTACTTC.

The rearrangement joins TRBV24-1 to TRBJ2-3, with 8 bases fitting TRBD2. After removal of 4 bases from V and 5 bases from J, the junction contained 4 bases not matched to a gene. Germline CDR1 KGHDR, CDR2 SFDVKD. The CDR3 is made up of 14 amino acids. The CDR3 DNA reads as TGTGCCACCAGTGACGGGGGGGTGAGAGATACGCAGTATTTT. It translates to CATSDGGVRDTQYF.

This chain joins TRBV5-4 and TRBJ1-1; 10 bases fit TRBD1. This CDR3 is built from 16 residues. Trimming at V came to 4 bases and at J to 1 base, leaving 7 bases not matched to a gene. Germline V gene lookup returns CDR1 SGHNT and CDR2 YYREEE (reference sequence). The CDR3 protein is CASSGPGTGANTEAFF. DNA for the CDR3: TGTGCCAGCAGCGGTCCCGGGACAGGGGCGAACACTGAAGCTTTCTTT.

J is TRBJ2-5 and V is TRBV7-9, with TRBD2 matching over 12 bases. The V and J ends lost 5 bases and 5 bases, in that order; junction bases with no gene match: 6. Germline values: CDR1 SEHNR, CDR2 FQNEAQ (reference sequence). The CDR3 totals 15 residues. This chain's CDR3 is CASSPSGRADETQYF. For the CDR3, the DNA is TGTGCCAGCAGCCCTAGCGGGAGGGCGGATGAGACCCAGTACTTC.

The genes are TRBV5-5 and TRBJ1-4; D gene uncertain. Trimming removed 3 bases at V and 4 bases at J, with 7 bases between. Germline V CDR1 and CDR2: SGHKS, YYEKEE (reference sequence). The CDR3 consists of 13 residues. The CDR3 reads CASSWRDNEKLFF. The DNA of the CDR3 is TGTGCCAGCAGCTGGCGGGATAATGAAAAACTGTTTTTT.

The V call is TRBV28, the J call TRBJ1-2, with 7 bases that match TRBD1. The CDR3 contains 13 residues. CDR1 is MDHEN and CDR2 is SYDVKM in the germline V gene. The V and J ends lost 6 bases and 7 bases, in that order; junction bases with no gene match: 8. CDR3 sequence reads: CASSRAGGFGYTF. Here the CDR3 DNA reads TGTGCCAGCAGCAGAGCAGGGGGGTTTGGCTACACCTTC.

The J gene is TRBJ2-5, the V gene TRBV5-4; 11 bases map to TRBD2. Trimming took 0 bases from V and 4 from J; bases not matched to a gene: 2. Germline values: CDR1 SGHNT, CDR2 YYREEE (reference sequence). The CDR3 totals 15 residues. DNA for the CDR3: TGTGCCAGCAGCTTGGCTCTAGCGGGAGGAGAGACCCAGTACTTC. Its translation is CASSLALAGGETQYF.